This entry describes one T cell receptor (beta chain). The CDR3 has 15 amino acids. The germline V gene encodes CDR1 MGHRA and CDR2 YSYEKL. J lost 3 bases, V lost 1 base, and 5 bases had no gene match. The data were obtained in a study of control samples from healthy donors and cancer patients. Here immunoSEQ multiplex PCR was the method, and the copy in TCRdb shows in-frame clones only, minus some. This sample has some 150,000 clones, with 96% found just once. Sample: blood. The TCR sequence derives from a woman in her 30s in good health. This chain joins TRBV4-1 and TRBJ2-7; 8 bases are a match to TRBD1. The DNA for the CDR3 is TGCGCCAGCAGCCAAGTGACAGGGGTCGACTACGAGCAGTACTTC. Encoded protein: CASSQVTGVDYEQYF.